A selection of T cell receptor beta chains follows, all from one sample in a study of cytomegalovirus exposure and HLA in healthy donors. Repertoires were generated with immunoSEQ multiplex PCR, while TCRdb's copy carries only in-frame clones and drops some. The profile shows more than 95,000 clones, 80% to 85% of them singletons. The specimen sequenced was PBMCs. These receptors were collected from a man aged 25-45 years in good health and CMV-seropositive. Both conserved end residues are part of each CDR3. A D gene is named only where the DNA matches it firmly. Clone size is given for some rows only: seen once, a few or many times, or a class if the clone is expanded.

TRBJ2-5 - TRBV6-5 few CASSDSGGAQETQYF TGTGCCAGCAGTGACTCGGGCGGGGCTCAAGAGACCCAGTACTTC
TRBJ1-2 TRBD1 TRBV7-9 - CASSPGTDALGYTF TGTGCCAGCAGCCCCGGGACAGACGCCTTGGGCTACACCTTC
TRBJ1-1 - TRBV20-1 - CSAIGDTEAFF TGCAGTGCTATAGGGGACACTGAAGCTTTCTTT
TRBJ2-1 TRBD2 TRBV10-2 - CASSPGREEQFF TGCGCCAGCAGTCCAGGGCGGGAGGAGCAGTTCTTC
TRBJ2-5 TRBD1 TRBV2 - CASLSGTGEETQYF TGTGCCTCTTTAAGCGGGACAGGGGAGGAGACCCAGTACTTC
TRBJ1-4 TRBD1 TRBV18 - CASSPNGQGREKLFF TGTGCCAGCTCACCAAACGGACAGGGAAGGGAAAAACTGTTTTTT
TRBJ2-1 - TRBV7-6 few CASSLNRLDEQFF TGTGCCAGCAGCTTAAATCGGTTGGATGAGCAGTTCTTC
TRBJ1-1 - TRBV6-5 - CASSYSGGITEAFF TGTGCCAGCAGTTACTCCGGGGGGATTACTGAAGCTTTCTTT
TRBJ2-3 - TRBV19 - CASRIGEAQYF TGTGCCAGTAGGATAGGAGAGGCGCAGTATTTT
TRBJ1-1 TRBD1 TRBV7-6 - CASSSDRGRNTEAFF TGTGCCAGCAGCTCGGACAGGGGGCGAAACACTGAAGCTTTCTTT
TRBJ1-5 - TRBV19 - CASSIWQASNQPQHF TGTGCCAGTAGTATTTGGCAGGCTAGCAATCAGCCCCAGCATTTT
TRBJ1-4 - TRBV2 few CASSARREKLFF TGTGCCAGCAGCGCCAGAAGAGAAAAACTGTTTTTT
TRBJ2-2 TRBD2 TRBV7-2 - CASSQRASSGELLF TGTGCTAGCAGCCAGCGGGCTAGCAGCGGGGAGCTGCTTTTT
TRBJ2-7 TRBD2 TRBV2 - CASSGKRGDPYEQYF TGTGCCAGCAGTGGAAAGCGGGGGGACCCCTACGAGCAGTACTTC
TRBJ1-1 - TRBV7-2 - CASSLSPGNTEAFF TGTGCCAGCAGCTTAAGTCCGGGGAACACTGAAGCTTTCTTT
TRBJ1-1 TRBD1 TRBV2 - CASRNLGGASTEAFF TGTGCCAGCAGGAACCTAGGGGGCGCAAGCACTGAAGCTTTCTTT
TRBJ1-1 - TRBV5-4 once CASSPEGARRVNTEAFF TGTGCCAGCAGTCCGGAGGGTGCAAGGCGTGTGAACACTGAAGCTTTCTTT
TRBJ1-2 - TRBV28 - CASKGGRRWEGYTF TGTGCCAGCAAGGGGGGGAGGCGCTGGGAAGGCTACACCTTC
TRBJ1-6 - TRBV2 - CASRGGRTYNSPLHF TGTGCCAGCAGGGGGGGGCGAACCTATAATTCACCCCTCCACTTT
TRBJ2-1 - TRBV20-1 - CSARRQTNAIF TGCAGTGCTAGACGCCAGACTAATGCGATCTTC
TRBJ2-5 - TRBV5-1 once CASSLQGGQETQYF TGCGCCAGCAGCTTGCAGGGTGGGCAAGAGACCCAGTACTTC
TRBJ2-7 - TRBV25-1 - CASSPQVVYEQYF TGTGCCAGCAGTCCGCAGGTTGTCTACGAGCAGTACTTC
TRBJ2-2 TRBD1 TRBV15 few CATSKGAGLTGELFF TGTGCCACCAGCAAGGGGGCAGGGCTCACCGGGGAGCTGTTTTTT
TRBJ2-1 - TRBV19 - CASSFGFNNEQFF TGTGCCAGTAGTTTCGGTTTTAACAATGAGCAGTTCTTC
TRBJ2-2 - TRBV28 - CASSLRTGELFF TGTGCCAGCAGTTTACGCACCGGGGAGCTGTTTTTT
TRBJ2-7 TRBD2 TRBV7-9 - CASSLLAGGYEQYF TGTGCCAGCAGTTTACTAGCGGGGGGTTACGAGCAGTACTTC
TRBJ1-5 TRBD1 TRBV5-1 - CASSAGTGGSGQPQHF TGCGCCAGCAGCGCCGGGACAGGGGGATCTGGTCAGCCCCAGCATTTT
TRBJ1-1 TRBD1 TRBV29-1 once CSVGTGVGREAFF TGCAGCGTCGGGACAGGGGTGGGTCGTGAAGCTTTCTTT
TRBJ2-7 TRBD2 TRBV19 - CASSIQSGGYYEQYF TGTGCCAGTAGTATTCAGAGCGGGGGTTACTACGAGCAGTACTTC
TRBJ1-2 TRBD1 TRBV6-1 - CASSEASGTGHGYTF TGTGCCAGCAGTGAAGCGTCAGGGACAGGGCATGGCTACACCTTC
TRBJ1-1 - TRBV2 - CASSPDSNTEAFF TGTGCCAGCAGTCCTGACAGCAACACTGAAGCTTTCTTT
TRBJ2-5 TRBD2 TRBV4-2 - CASSERGGEETQYF TGTGCCAGCAGTGAGCGGGGGGGCGAAGAGACCCAGTACTTC
TRBJ2-3 - TRBV7-3 - CASSLTGQPPDTQYF TGTGCCAGCAGCTTAACGGGCCAGCCACCAGATACGCAGTATTTT
TRBJ1-1 - TRBV28 - CASSLGQRYTEAFF TGTGCCAGCAGTTTGGGACAAAGGTACACTGAAGCTTTCTTT
TRBJ1-1 TRBD1 TRBV27 - CASSRTGGNTEAFF TGTGCCAGCAGTCGGACAGGGGGCAATACTGAAGCTTTCTTT
TRBJ2-5 TRBD1 TRBV5-1 few CASSETGAGETQYF TGCGCCAGCAGCGAGACAGGGGCGGGGGAGACCCAGTACTTC
TRBJ1-2 TRBD1 TRBV6-5 - CASRVPGQGATGYTF TGTGCCAGCAGAGTTCCGGGACAGGGGGCGACGGGCTACACCTTC
TRBJ2-7 - TRBV18 few CASSPQLQSLRNEQYF TGTGCCAGCTCACCACAGTTACAGAGCCTTCGGAACGAGCAGTACTTC
TRBJ1-1 - TRBV5-1 - CASSLSGGDAEAFF TGCGCCAGCAGCTTGTCGGGGGGTGACGCTGAAGCTTTCTTT
TRBJ2-7 TRBD1 TRBV5-1 - CASSAAGTGSREQYF TGCGCCAGCAGCGCCGCCGGGACAGGGTCCCGCGAGCAGTACTTC
TRBJ1-6 - TRBV5-4 - CASSRGGLANSPLHF TGTGCCAGCAGCCGAGGGGGATTAGCTAATTCACCCCTCCACTTT
TRBJ2-7 - TRBV4-1 few CASSHELGEQYF TGCGCCAGCAGCCACGAACTAGGCGAGCAGTACTTC
TRBJ1-6 - TRBV4-1 - CASSLTPGTLSYSPLHF TGCGCCAGCAGCCTAACACCCGGGACTCTATCCTATTCACCCCTCCACTTT
TRBJ1-6 - TRBV15 - CATSRDSGNNSPLHF TGTGCCACCAGCAGAGATTCCGGGAATAATTCACCCCTCCACTTT
TRBJ1-1 TRBD1 TRBV7-2 - CASSWTGNTEAFF TGTGCCAGCAGCTGGACAGGGAACACTGAAGCTTTCTTT
TRBJ2-1 TRBD1 TRBV4-1 - CASSAGTGTTEQFF TGCGCCAGCAGCGCCGGGACAGGGACGACTGAGCAGTTCTTC
TRBJ1-1 TRBD1 TRBV5-1 - CASSPRDRGRLNTEAFF TGCGCCAGCAGCCCCCGGGACAGGGGTCGGTTGAACACTGAAGCTTTCTTT
TRBJ2-7 TRBD1 TRBV19 - CASTSFAGGEQYF TGTGCCAGTACTTCATTTGCAGGGGGCGAGCAGTACTTC
TRBJ2-1 - TRBV9 few CASSASRGLALDNEQFF TGTGCCAGCAGCGCCTCCAGAGGGCTAGCGCTTGACAATGAGCAGTTCTTC